The 8 T cell receptor beta chains listed next were all sequenced from one sample in a study of Ad26.COV2.S vaccination and SARS-CoV-2 variants. The data were produced by immunoSEQ multiplex PCR, yet TCRdb's version contains in-frame clones alone and is incomplete. The table records about 250,000 clones, approximately 89% of them present only once. Treatment defined: some 20 received Ad26.COV2.S at low or high dose, single or two shots; about five received placebo; per-sample allocation not given. All samples were drawn on day 63, counting from the first vaccine or placebo injection. This material consisted of peripheral blood, taken in a trial of Ad26.COV2.S vaccine versus placebo. The receptors derive from a person between 18 and 65 years old who received the Ad26.COV2.S COVID-19 vaccine or a placebo.

The chain employs TRBV30 and TRBJ1-1; 9 bases are a match to TRBD1. The CDR3 has 12 residues. Germline assignment: CDR1 GTSNPN and CDR2 SVGIG (reference sequence). Unmatched junction bases numbered 4, after V lost 5 bases and J lost 6 bases. The CDR3 spells CAWDRGGSEAFF. CDR3 DNA sequence: TGTGCCTGGGACAGGGGGGGATCTGAAGCTTTCTTT.

The CDR3 sequence: CASSQGQGSNEQYF. CDR3 sequence (DNA): TGCGCCAGCAGCCAGGGACAGGGGAGCAACGAGCAGTACTTC. The rearrangement links TRBV4-1 to TRBJ2-7; 10 bases fit TRBD1. Germline CDR1 and CDR2: MGHRA and YSYEKL. CDR3 size: 14 residues. The J segment lost 5 bases and the V segment lost 3 bases, leaving 4 bases of the junction unmatched.

The V and J genes are TRBV11-2 and TRBJ2-7; no clear D. V lost 5 bases and J 4 bases, leaving 3 bases between the germline ends. Germline V CDR1 and CDR2: SGHAT, FQNNGV. The CDR3 runs to 10 residues. CDR3 protein: CASSLYEQYF. Written as DNA, the CDR3 is TGTGCCAGCAGCCTATACGAGCAGTACTTC.

The rearrangement joins TRBV7-2 to TRBJ2-5; 10 nucleotides match TRBD1. V shed 2 bases and J 6 bases; nucleotides not matched to a gene: 6. The CDR3 runs 15 residues. Germline CDR1 and CDR2: SGHTA and FQGNSA. CDR3 amino acids: CASSLLGQGLQTQYF. The CDR3 DNA reads TGTGCCAGCAGCTTACTGGGACAGGGGTTACAGACCCAGTACTTC.

V gene TRBV9 combines with J gene TRBJ1-6, with D maybe TRBD1 (5 bases). The CDR3 contains 17 residues. The V gene lost 4 bases and the J gene lost 0 bases, with 14 bases spanning the gap. CDR1 and CDR2 (germline): SGDLS, YYNGEE. The CDR3 nucleotides are TGTGCCAGCAGCTCGGGGAGGGGACCCTCCTATAATTCACCCCTCCACTTT. This translates into CASSSGRGPSYNSPLHF.

The genes are TRBV30 and TRBJ2-1; D might be TRBD2 (6 bases). Germline V gene lookup returns CDR1 GTSNPN and CDR2 SVGIG (reference sequence). The CDR3 has 16 amino acids. V was clipped by 4 bases and J by 7 bases, with 23 bases between them. DNA for the CDR3: TGTGCCTGGATGAAACCCCGTCGGGCGGGAAGGAATGAGCAGTTCTTC. It specifies CAWMKPRRAGRNEQFF.

This clone was detected once. V usage is TRBV2 and J usage is TRBJ1-1, with 9 bases fitting TRBD1. V shed 9 bases and J 11 bases; nucleotides not matched to a gene: 10. Germline-derived CDR1 and CDR2 are SNHLY and FYNNEI. This CDR3 comprises 12 residues. CDR3 DNA: TGTGCCAGAGGGGACAGGGAGAGTGAGGCTTTCTTT. It codes for CARGDRESEAFF.

In this sample, this clone turned up once. The chain couples TRBV29-1 to TRBJ1-3; D is unclear. Between the trimmed V and J ends, which lost 5 bases and 4 bases, there was a span of 6 bases. This CDR3 has 11 residues. Germline CDR1 SQVTM, CDR2 ANQGSEA. CDR3 nucleotide sequence: TGCAGCGTTTCCTCCGGAAACACCATATATTTT. This gives the protein CSVSSGNTIYF.